One and the same sample provided the 10 T cell receptor beta chains below, sequenced in a study of T cell responses to AZD1222 COVID-19 vaccine. Using immunoSEQ multiplex PCR, the repertoire was profiled, and TCRdb retains in-frame clones only, with some absent. In the table there are 130,000 to 150,000 clones, around 90% of which are singletons. Sample: peripheral blood, taken on day 0 of AZD1222 vaccination. The receptors here all came from an adult in good health.

This chain connects TRBV6-2 or TRBV6-3 to TRBJ2-7; 7 bases align to TRBD2. The V gene's germline CDR1 is MNHEY and CDR2 SVGEGT. The CDR3 covers 13 residues. With 6 bases clipped from V and 11 bases from J, the junction kept 13 bases outside the gene matches. CDR3 in DNA: TGTGCCAGCAGCTCCACCCAGGCGAGCGGGGAGTACTTC. This translates into CASSSTQASGEYF.

The rearrangement joins TRBV28 to TRBJ1-3; D gene ambiguous. The CDR3 consists of 12 residues. Germline assignment: CDR1 MDHEN and CDR2 SYDVKM. The V end lost 6 bases, the J end lost 4 bases, and 7 bases lay between the germline ends. The chain's CDR3 is CASSLGGNTIYF. In nucleotides, the CDR3 is TGTGCCAGCAGCCTTGGAGGAAACACCATATATTTT.

This chain links TRBV7-9 with TRBJ2-2; D might be TRBD1 or TRBD2, each matching 6 bases. V dropped 3 bases and J dropped 5 bases, with 13 bases sitting between them. This CDR3 is built from 15 residues. CDR1 and CDR2 (germline): SEHNR, FQNEAQ (reference sequence). The CDR3 reads CASSLRGAGTGELFF. CDR3 nucleotide sequence: TGTGCCAGCAGCTTGAGGGGGGCGGGTACCGGGGAGCTGTTTTTT. The whole variable domain, filled in from reference TRBV7-9 and TRBJ2-2, reads DTGVSQNPRHKITKRGQNVTFRCDPISEHNRLYWYRQTLGQGPEFLTYFQNEAQLEKSRLLSDRFSAERPKGSFSTLEIQRTEQGDSAMYLCASSLRGAGTGELFFGEGSRLTVL.

The chain uses TRBV9 and TRBJ2-3; weak D call: TRBD2 (5 bases). The V end was cut by 0 bases, the J end by 8 bases, with 19 bases between. The CDR3 is 16 residues long. Germline V gene sequence: CDR1 SGDLS, CDR2 YYNGEE. The DNA of the CDR3 is TGTGCCAGCAGCGTAGGTCGCACTTGGGGAGAGGGTACGCAGTATTTT. Amino acid sequence: CASSVGRTWGEGTQYF.

V usage is TRBV7-9 and J usage is TRBJ1-3, with D unclear. CDR3 length: 16 residues. Germline V CDR1 and CDR2: SEHNR, FQNEAQ (reference sequence). V dropped 5 bases and J dropped 0 bases, with 14 bases sitting between them. The CDR3: CASSAPTSSSGNTIYF. CDR3 DNA: TGTGCCAGCAGCGCCCCGACTTCGTCCTCTGGAAACACCATATATTTT. Full variable domain (rest looked up from reference TRBV7-9 and TRBJ1-3): DTGVSQNPRHKITKRGQNVTFRCDPISEHNRLYWYRQTLGQGPEFLTYFQNEAQLEKSRLLSDRFSAERPKGSFSTLEIQRTEQGDSAMYLCASSAPTSSSGNTIYFGEGSWLTVV.

V gene TRBV5-4 combines with J gene TRBJ2-7; unclear D gene. The CDR3 has 13 amino acids. Germline CDR1 is SGHNT and CDR2 is YYREEE (reference sequence). Trimming took off 0 bases at V and 3 bases at J, with 7 bases between the two ends. DNA of the CDR3: TGTGCCAGCAGCTTGGAGTCCCTCTACGAGCAGTACTTC. Amino acid sequence: CASSLESLYEQYF.

The chain uses TRBV5-1 and TRBJ2-7, with D tentatively TRBD2 (5 bases). Trimming pared 0 bases from V and 2 bases from J, leaving 9 bases between. The germline CDR1 and CDR2 sequences are SGHRS and YFSETQ. The CDR3 spans 14 residues. CDR3 amino acids: CASSLGGAPYEQYF. CDR3 bases: TGCGCCAGCAGCTTGGGGGGAGCGCCCTACGAGCAGTACTTC.

The rearrangement links TRBV19 to TRBJ2-3; 8 nucleotides align to TRBD1. Germline CDR1 reads LNHDA; CDR2 reads SQIVND (reference sequence). The CDR3 has 12 amino acids. The V gene end was trimmed by 5 bases and the J gene end by 9 bases; junction bases not matched to a gene: 4. The CDR3 protein is CASSEQGDTQYF. As DNA, the CDR3 is TGTGCCAGTAGTGAACAGGGGGACACGCAGTATTTT.

J is TRBJ1-1 and V is TRBV4-3; possible D gene TRBD1, 5 bases. V was pared by 4 bases and J by 11 bases, with 17 bases between. There are 13 residues in the CDR3. The V gene's germline CDR1 is LGHNA and CDR2 YSLEER. CDR3 protein: CASSRILDREAFF. The CDR3 DNA reads TGCGCCAGCAGCCGAATACTCGACAGAGAGGCTTTCTTT.

This chain connects TRBV20-1 to TRBJ1-2, with a tentative D call TRBD1 (6 bases). CDR3 size: 11 residues. Per the germline V gene, CDR1 is DFQATT and CDR2 is SNEGSKA (reference sequence). V was pared by 6 bases and J by 6 bases, with 11 bases between. CDR3 DNA: TGCAGTGCAACAGGGTCTAATGGCTACACCTTC. It encodes CSATGSNGYTF.